This T cell receptor beta chain appears in the sequencing data of a study of shared clonotypes between healthy human individuals. As processed by the authors: Junction-only immunoSEQ sequences carried no quality scores, so filtering differed. Assay: immunoSEQ multiplex PCR; the TCRdb copy retains only in-frame clones and omits some. Clonal size and the V and J genes are those of that table, whereas D and trimming came from the DNA. This table has about 2 million clones, 95% appearing once. Study-wide results and caveats: Memory subsets generally showed smaller estimated richness than naive subsets did.

Only one count was recorded for this clone. Its antigen is as yet unknown. V dropped 5 bases and J dropped 6; count of bases not matched to a gene: 3. The length of the CDR3 is 14 residues. Germline assignment: CDR1 LNHDA and CDR2 SQIVND (reference sequence). The sequenced sample consisted of naive CD4+ T cells sorted from blood. Regarding subset: CD45RA+ positively selected. The chain joins TRBV19 to TRBJ2-7; 14 bases are a match to TRBD2. The TCR sequence derives from a man aged 18 to 35 in good health. Here the CDR3 reads CASSPGLAGAEQYF. The DNA of the CDR3 is TGTGCCAGTAGTCCGGGACTAGCGGGAGCCGAGCAGTACTTC.